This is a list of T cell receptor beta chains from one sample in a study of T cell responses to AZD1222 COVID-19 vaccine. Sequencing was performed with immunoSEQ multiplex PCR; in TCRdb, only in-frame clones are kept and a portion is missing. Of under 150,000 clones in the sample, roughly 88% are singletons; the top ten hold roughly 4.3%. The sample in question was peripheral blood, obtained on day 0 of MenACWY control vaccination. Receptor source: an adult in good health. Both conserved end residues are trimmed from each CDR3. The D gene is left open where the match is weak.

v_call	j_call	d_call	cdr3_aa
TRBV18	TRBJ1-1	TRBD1	ASSPTGEDAF
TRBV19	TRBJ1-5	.	ASSLGAPRAGNQPQH
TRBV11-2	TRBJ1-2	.	ASSLRPGGYT
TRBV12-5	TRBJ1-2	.	ASGLVRTGSHHYGYT
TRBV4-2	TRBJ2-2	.	ASSQDGISVGVGTGELF
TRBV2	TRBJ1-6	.	ASRRQADNSPLH
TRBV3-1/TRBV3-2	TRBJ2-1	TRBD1	ASSLRTGFRDEQF
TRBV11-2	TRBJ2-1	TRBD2	ASSPRLAGGYNEQF
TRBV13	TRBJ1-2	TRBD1	ASSFSTGAYGYT
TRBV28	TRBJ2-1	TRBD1	ASSLTNRGNEQF
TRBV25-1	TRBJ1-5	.	ASSEESSGTDNQPQH
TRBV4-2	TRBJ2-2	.	ASSHSVSDGELF
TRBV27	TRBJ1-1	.	ASSPTWGALTEAF
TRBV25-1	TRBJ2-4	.	ASSDNRGAVDIQY
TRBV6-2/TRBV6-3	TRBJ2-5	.	ASSFYKAKTAQETQY